The rows below give T cell receptor beta chains drawn from one sample of a study of blood T cell repertoires in COVID-19. Clones were read by immunoSEQ multiplex PCR, and TCRdb kept only the in-frame ones, dropping some. The table records about 150,000 clones, around 90% of them present only once. Material: peripheral blood. These receptors were obtained from an older woman with active or convalescent COVID-19. Both conserved end residues are part of each CDR3. A D gene is named only where the DNA matches it firmly. A row's size may be missing; if present it is once, few, many or a size class.

j_call	d_call	clone_size	v_call	cdr3_aa	cdr3_nt
TRBJ1-2	.	.	TRBV4-2	CASSQGVGQFYGYTF	TGTGCCAGCAGCCAAGGAGTTGGACAGTTCTATGGCTACACCTTC
TRBJ2-5	.	.	TRBV7-7	CASSPGRNQETQYF	TGTGCTAGCAGCCCCGGGAGAAACCAAGAGACCCAGTACTTC
TRBJ2-5	TRBD1	.	TRBV7-2	CASSSSSSRGQETQYF	TGTGCCAGCAGCTCGTCCTCTTCCAGGGGGCAGGAGACCCAGTACTTC
TRBJ2-5	.	.	TRBV18	CASSSRVGETQYF	TGTGCCAGCTCATCCAGGGTAGGAGAGACCCAGTACTTC
TRBJ2-6	.	.	TRBV19	CASSTRIHTVNSGANVLTF	TGTGCCAGTAGTACCAGGATTCATACGGTGAATTCTGGGGCCAACGTCCTGACTTTC
TRBJ2-3	.	.	TRBV6-6	CASSYSGGRGTDTQYF	TGTGCCAGCAGTTACTCGGGGGGTCGGGGCACAGATACGCAGTATTTT
TRBJ1-1	.	.	TRBV12-5	CASGLGGMNTEAFF	TGTGCTAGTGGTTTGGGGGGCATGAACACTGAAGCTTTCTTT
TRBJ2-1	TRBD1	once	TRBV29-1	CSVVGTGRAEQFF	TGCAGCGTTGTTGGGACAGGGAGGGCTGAGCAGTTCTTC
TRBJ2-7	.	once	TRBV5-8	CASSLAGVPGYEQYF	TGTGCCAGCAGCTTGGCAGGGGTCCCAGGATACGAGCAGTACTTC
TRBJ1-5	TRBD1	.	TRBV4-1	CASSLGTGSSYSNQPQHF	TGCGCCAGCAGCCTAGGGACAGGGAGCTCCTATAGCAATCAGCCCCAGCATTTT
TRBJ1-1	.	.	TRBV14	CASSQGGGRSTEAFF	TGTGCCAGCAGCCAAGGTGGAGGGAGGAGCACTGAAGCTTTCTTT
TRBJ1-1	.	.	TRBV18	CASSPAYGGLRNTEAFF	TGTGCCAGCTCACCAGCCTATGGAGGGCTGAGGAACACTGAAGCTTTCTTT
TRBJ2-2	.	.	TRBV5-4	CASSSKGGVANTGELFF	TGTGCCAGCAGCTCTAAGGGGGGGGTCGCGAACACCGGGGAGCTGTTTTTT
TRBJ1-2	.	few	TRBV20-1	CSASSNYGYTF	TGCAGTGCTAGTTCGAACTATGGCTACACCTTC
TRBJ1-4	TRBD1	.	TRBV4-3	CASSQDAPNRGIPTNEKLFF	TGCGCCAGCAGCCAAGATGCTCCCAACAGGGGAATTCCAACTAATGAAAAACTGTTTTTT